This TCR beta chain came from a study of cytomegalovirus exposure and HLA in healthy donors. Germline CDR1 reads SGHDT; CDR2 reads YYEEEE. With V trimmed by 0 bases and J by 3 bases, 6 bases remained unmatched. The CDR3 extends over 16 amino acids. Some clones are missing from TCRdb's copy, which holds only in-frame ones; the method was immunoSEQ multiplex PCR. The data show around 150,000 clones, around nine tenths seen once. What was sequenced was PBMCs. The V gene is TRBV5-6, the J gene TRBJ2-1; 7 nucleotides match TRBD2. The TCR comes from a woman aged 18-29 years in good health and CMV-seropositive. The chain's CDR3 is CASSLDAGAVYNEQFF. CDR3 coding DNA: TGTGCCAGCAGCTTGGACGCGGGAGCGGTCTACAATGAGCAGTTCTTC.